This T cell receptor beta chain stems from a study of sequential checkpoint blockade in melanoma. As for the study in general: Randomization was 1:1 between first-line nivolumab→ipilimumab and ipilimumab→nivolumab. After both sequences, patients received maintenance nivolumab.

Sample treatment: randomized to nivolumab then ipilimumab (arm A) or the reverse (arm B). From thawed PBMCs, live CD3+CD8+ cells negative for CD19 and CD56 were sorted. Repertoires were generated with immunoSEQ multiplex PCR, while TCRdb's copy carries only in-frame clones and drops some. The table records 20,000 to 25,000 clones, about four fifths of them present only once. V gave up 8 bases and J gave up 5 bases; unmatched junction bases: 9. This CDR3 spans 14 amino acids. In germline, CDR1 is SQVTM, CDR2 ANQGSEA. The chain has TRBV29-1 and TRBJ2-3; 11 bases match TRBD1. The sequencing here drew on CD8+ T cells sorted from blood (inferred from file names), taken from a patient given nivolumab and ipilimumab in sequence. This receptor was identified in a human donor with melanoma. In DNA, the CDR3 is TGCAGCTCCTCCTGGGGGACAGGGGGAGATACGCAGTATTTT. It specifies CSSSWGTGGDTQYF.